The 27 T cell receptor beta chains in this list originate from one sample, sequenced in a study of chemoradiotherapy in HPV16-positive cancers (dated by TCRdb to 2022 to 2024). Libraries were built with the immunoSEQ multiplex PCR assay. Here the immuneACCESS table is served through TCRdb, limited to in-frame sequences with V and J called. Missing clones are a known gap in these copies; in checked studies unresolved V genes cover under half, and the rest lacks a known reason. Recorded for this sample are some 70,000 clones; roughly 90% of them occurred a single time. The top ten constitute around 3.8% of the sample. The sample here was blood, taken from a patient who underwent chemoradiotherapy. The receptors come from a human donor with HPV-associated anogenital cancer.

The gene calls are TRBV18 and TRBJ2-1; 11 nucleotides match TRBD1. This CDR3 has 15 residues. Germline assignment: CDR1 KGHSH and CDR2 LQKENI. Germline trimming cut 2 bases from V and 3 bases from J; bases unmatched to any gene: 0. The CDR3 DNA sequence: TGTGCCAGCTCACCAGGGACAGGGGGCTACAATGAGCAGTTCTTC. Amino acid sequence: CASSPGTGGYNEQFF.

The chain carries TRBV6-1 and TRBJ1-2; D unclear. The CDR3 runs to 15 residues. V was pared by 5 bases and J by 0 bases, with 13 bases between. Germline assignment: CDR1 MNHNS and CDR2 SASEGT. Here the CDR3 reads CASSSRGQANYGYTF. Written as DNA, the CDR3 is TGTGCCAGCAGTTCGAGAGGGCAGGCTAACTATGGCTACACCTTC.

The V call is TRBV19, the J call TRBJ1-5, with a weak D call TRBD1 (5 bases). This CDR3 comprises 17 residues. The V end was cut by 0 bases, the J end by 3 bases, with 15 bases between. Germline CDR1 LNHDA, CDR2 SQIVND (reference sequence). CDR3: CASSIDIRVRYNQPQHF. CDR3 DNA sequence: TGTGCCAGTAGTATAGATATCAGGGTGAGATACAATCAGCCCCAGCATTTT.

The chain joins TRBV30 to TRBJ1-5, with D uncertain. The germline V and J ends were trimmed by 3 bases and 0 bases, with 9 bases remaining between them. The CDR3 loop spans 14 amino acids. Germline CDR1 reads GTSNPN; CDR2 reads SVGIG (reference sequence). This CDR3 reads CAWSSSSSNQPQHF. In nucleotides, the CDR3 is TGTGCCTGGAGCTCGAGCTCTAGCAATCAGCCCCAGCATTTT.

The chain uses TRBV19 and TRBJ1-1; 7 bases agree with TRBD1. The junction had 11 bases not matched to a gene; V was cut back by 9 bases and J by 1 base. Germline CDR1 LNHDA, CDR2 SQIVND (reference sequence). The CDR3 spans 15 residues. CDR3 amino acids: CASRPDRVGNTEAFF. DNA of the CDR3: TGTGCCAGCCGCCCTGACAGGGTAGGGAACACTGAAGCTTTCTTT.

The chain carries TRBV21-1 and TRBJ2-7; no check of the table's D call, TRBD1, against the DNA was made. TRBV21-1 constitutes a pseudogene. This CDR3 has 16 amino acids. The CDR3 nucleotides are TGTGCCAGCAGCAAAAGGTTCCGGACAGTGTCCTACGAGCAGTACTTC. Protein: CASSKRFRTVSYEQYF.

The chain is built from TRBV19 and TRBJ1-3, with TRBD1 as a possible D gene (6 bases). The germline gives CDR1 LNHDA, CDR2 SQIVND (reference sequence). CDR3 length equals 16 residues. V was trimmed by 5 bases and J by 2 bases, leaving 16 bases between them. The CDR3 spells CASSPKQGVPGNTIYF. Written as DNA, the CDR3 is TGTGCCAGTAGTCCGAAACAGGGAGTTCCTGGAAACACCATATATTTT.

The chain carries TRBV7-3 and TRBJ2-6; D not certain. CDR3 length: 16 residues. V lost 0 bases and J lost 0, with 6 bases in between. Germline V CDR1 and CDR2: SGHTA, FQGTGA. The CDR3, as DNA: TGTGCCAGCAGCTTAACGCGAGACTCTGGGGCCAACGTCCTGACTTTC. As protein: CASSLTRDSGANVLTF.

V is TRBV11-2 and J is TRBJ2-5; 9 positions agree with TRBD2. Unmatched junction bases numbered 14, after V lost 5 bases and J lost 4 bases. The germline gives CDR1 SGHAT, CDR2 FQNNGV. The CDR3 runs 17 residues. The CDR3: CASSPGTQRGVGETQYF. CDR3 nucleotides: TGTGCCAGCAGCCCCGGGACCCAGCGGGGGGTCGGAGAGACCCAGTACTTC. Full variable domain (outside the CDR3, taken from reference TRBV11-2 and TRBJ2-5): EAGVAQSPRYKIIEKRQSVAFWCNPISGHATLYWYQQILGQGPKLLIQFQNNGVVDDSQLPKDRFSAERLKGVDSTLKIQPAKLEDSAVYLCASSPGTQRGVGETQYFGPGTRLLVL.

This rearrangement joins TRBV4-2 to TRBJ2-7; perhaps TRBD1 as D (6 bases). CDR3 size: 15 residues. Trimming cost V 1 base and J 2 bases, with 12 bases left between them. Germline CDR1 is LGHNA and CDR2 is YNFKEQ. CDR3 loop: CASSQGSTGPYEQYF. In DNA, the CDR3 is TGTGCCAGCAGCCAAGGGTCCACAGGGCCCTACGAGCAGTACTTC.

The chain uses TRBV19 and TRBJ2-7; TRBD1 is a possible D gene (8 bases). The V end was cut by 5 bases, the J end by 6 bases, with 14 bases between. Germline values: CDR1 LNHDA, CDR2 SQIVND (reference sequence). The CDR3 loop spans 13 amino acids. The CDR3 protein is CASSSTGEGEQYF. The CDR3 region has the DNA TGTGCCAGTAGTTCGACAGGGGAGGGCGAGCAGTACTTC.

The chain combines TRBV5-1 with TRBJ1-5; 8 bases match TRBD1. The V gene end was trimmed by 3 bases and the J gene end by 2 bases; junction bases not matched to a gene: 4. CDR1 and CDR2 (germline): SGHRS, YFSETQ. The CDR3 has 15 residues. CDR3 amino acids: CASSYTGGGNQPQHF. In DNA, the CDR3 is TGCGCCAGCAGCTATACAGGGGGGGGCAATCAGCCCCAGCATTTT.

The chain has TRBV15 and TRBJ2-7; 10 nucleotides agree with TRBD1. The germline gives CDR1 LNHNV, CDR2 YYDKDF (reference sequence). Trimming took 3 bases from V and 0 from J; bases not matched to a gene: 5. This CDR3 spans 16 amino acids. This CDR3 is CATSRLGQGSSYEQYF. The CDR3 DNA sequence: TGTGCCACCAGCAGGTTGGGACAGGGGAGCTCCTACGAGCAGTACTTC.

This clone was observed a single time. V is TRBV28 and J is TRBJ2-7; 11 bases match TRBD2. The CDR3 has 16 residues. The germline V gene has CDR1 MDHEN and CDR2 SYDVKM. V trimming: 4 bases; J trimming: 2 bases; junction bases outside the gene matches: 7. CDR3 sequence reads: CASSSPSGGQPYEQYF. CDR3 bases: TGTGCCAGCAGTTCTCCTAGCGGGGGGCAACCCTACGAGCAGTACTTC.

The rearrangement joins TRBV6-1 to TRBJ1-4; D is perhaps TRBD1 (5 bases). This CDR3 spans 16 amino acids. Germline V gene data show CDR1 as MNHNS and CDR2 as SASEGT. Trimming pared 4 bases from V and 7 bases from J, leaving 19 bases between. CDR3 coding DNA: TGTGCCAGCAGTGTCTGGGGGGGGTCAAGCGGTGAAAAACTGTTTTTT. Translating it yields CASSVWGGSSGEKLFF.

The chain links TRBV5-4 to TRBJ2-1, with 10 bases fitting TRBD2. V shed 4 bases and J 2 bases; nucleotides not matched to a gene: 15. CDR1 SGHNT and CDR2 YYREEE come from the germline V gene (reference sequence). The CDR3 loop spans 19 amino acids. The CDR3 loop is CASSPESRTSGRTYNEQFF. CDR3 nucleotide sequence: TGTGCCAGCAGCCCGGAGTCCCGGACTAGCGGACGTACCTACAATGAGCAGTTCTTC.

V usage is TRBV5-1 and J usage is TRBJ2-1; 7 positions agree with TRBD1. CDR1 and CDR2 from the germline V gene are SGHRS and YFSETQ. This CDR3 spans 18 amino acids. The junction had 17 bases not matched to a gene; V was cut back by 1 base and J by 7 bases. CDR3 in DNA: TGCGCCAGCAGCTTGACGTCGGCAGGGGGATTAGAGTCTAATGAGCAGTTCTTC. This gives the protein CASSLTSAGGLESNEQFF.

This chain joins TRBV28 and TRBJ1-4, with a weak D call TRBD1 (6 bases). Looked up from germline, CDR1 is MDHEN and CDR2 is SYDVKM. The CDR3 has 16 amino acids. V gave up 11 bases and J gave up 3 bases, with 22 bases separating them. The chain's CDR3 is CACAQGAGAANEKLFF. CDR3 DNA sequence: TGTGCCTGCGCTCAGGGCGCGGGGGCTGCTAATGAAAAACTGTTTTTT.

The count of this clone is one. This chain joins TRBV29-1 and TRBJ1-2, with D unclear. The V end was cut by 4 bases, the J end by 3 bases, with 9 bases between. This CDR3 comprises 12 residues. Looked up from germline, CDR1 is SQVTM and CDR2 is ANQGSEA. CDR3 loop: CSVATVDYGYTF. CDR3 in DNA: TGCAGCGTTGCAACAGTCGACTATGGCTACACCTTC.

This chain uses TRBV11-2 with TRBJ1-4, with D perhaps TRBD1 (5 bases). V dropped 3 bases and J dropped 8 bases, with 10 bases sitting between them. Germline V gene sequence: CDR1 SGHAT, CDR2 FQNNGV. The length of the CDR3 is 13 residues. CDR3 residues: CASSLGPSEKLFF. For the CDR3, the DNA is TGTGCCAGCAGCTTGGGGCCAAGCGAAAAACTGTTTTTT.

This chain links TRBV2 with TRBJ1-1; D is ambiguous. Trimming took 3 bases from V and 4 from J, leaving 9 bases between them. Germline V gene lookup returns CDR1 SNHLY and CDR2 FYNNEI. The CDR3 has 13 amino acids. This chain's CDR3 is CASSEREVTEAFF. In nucleotides, the CDR3 is TGTGCCAGCAGTGAGAGGGAAGTCACTGAAGCTTTCTTT.

The rearrangement joins TRBV4-1 to TRBJ1-5, with no clear D. V was trimmed by 0 bases and J by 5 bases, leaving 8 bases between them. Germline CDR1 reads MGHRA; CDR2 reads YSYEKL. CDR3 length equals 14 residues. The CDR3 reads CASSQDRGYQPQHF. The CDR3 nucleotides read TGCGCCAGCAGCCAAGATCGCGGGTATCAGCCCCAGCATTTT.

CDR3 residues: CASSQVSGFYEQYF. CDR3 in DNA: TGCGCCAGCAGCCAAGTTTCCGGGTTTTACGAGCAGTACTTC. This chain uses TRBV4-1 with TRBJ2-7; D is uncertain. V dropped 1 base and J dropped 4 bases, with 11 bases sitting between them. Germline CDR1 is MGHRA and CDR2 is YSYEKL. This CDR3 is 14 amino acids long.

V gene TRBV27 combines with J gene TRBJ1-2; TRBD1 matches at 7 bases. The CDR3 covers 15 residues. Per germline, CDR1 MNHEY and CDR2 SMNVEV (reference sequence). Losses at the gene ends were 2 bases for V and 4 bases for J; bases not matched to a gene: 7. The CDR3: CASSLASTGLYGYTF. Written as DNA, the CDR3 is TGTGCCAGCAGTTTAGCCTCGACAGGGCTCTATGGCTACACCTTC.

V and J are TRBV5-1 and TRBJ2-1; a possible D gene is TRBD1 (5 bases). Trimming took 0 bases from V and 3 from J, leaving 10 bases between them. CDR3 length: 15 residues. Germline loops: CDR1 SGHRS, CDR2 YFSETQ. DNA of the CDR3: TGCGCCAGCAGCTTGGGTGGGGCTATCTACAATGAGCAGTTCTTC. Translating it yields CASSLGGAIYNEQFF. Combining the CDR3 with reference TRBV5-1 and TRBJ2-1 gives the whole variable domain KAGVTQTPRYLIKTRGQQVTLSCSPISGHRSVSWYQQTPGQGLQFLFEYFSETQRNKGNFPGRFSGRQFSNSRSEMNVSTLELGDSALYLCASSLGGAIYNEQFFGPGTRLTVL.

This clone was recorded only once. J is TRBJ1-2 and V is TRBV25-1; 9 bases fit TRBD1. Germline V lookup: CDR1 MGHDK, CDR2 SYGVNS. J lost 2 bases, V lost 1 base, and 5 bases had no gene match. There are 16 residues in the CDR3. The CDR3 bases are TGTGCCAGCAGTGAATCCGGGGACAGGGCAAACTATGGCTACACCTTC. This gives the protein CASSESGDRANYGYTF.

This clone has just a few counts. The chain employs TRBV5-1 and TRBJ1-6; no reliable D call. This CDR3 spans 14 amino acids. V was shortened by 0 bases and J by 6 bases, with 7 bases between the two germline ends. The V gene's germline CDR1 is SGHRS and CDR2 YFSETQ. CDR3 in DNA: TGCGCCAGCAGCTTGGTCGCGGCTAATTCACCCCTCCACTTT. This gives the protein CASSLVAANSPLHF.